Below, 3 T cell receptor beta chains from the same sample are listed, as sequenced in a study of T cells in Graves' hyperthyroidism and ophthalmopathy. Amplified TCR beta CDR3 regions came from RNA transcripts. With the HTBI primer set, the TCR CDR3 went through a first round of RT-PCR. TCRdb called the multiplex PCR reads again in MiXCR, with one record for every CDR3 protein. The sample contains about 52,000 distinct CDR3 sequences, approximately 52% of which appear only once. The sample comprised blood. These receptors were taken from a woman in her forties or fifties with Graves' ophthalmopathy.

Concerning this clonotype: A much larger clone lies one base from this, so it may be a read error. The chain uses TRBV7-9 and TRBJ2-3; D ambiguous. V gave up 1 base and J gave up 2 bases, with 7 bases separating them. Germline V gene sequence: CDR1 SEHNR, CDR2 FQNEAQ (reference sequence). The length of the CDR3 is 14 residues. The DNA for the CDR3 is TGTGCCAGCAGCTTAGGGGCAGCCACAGATACGCAGTATTTT. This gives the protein CASSLGAATDTQYF.

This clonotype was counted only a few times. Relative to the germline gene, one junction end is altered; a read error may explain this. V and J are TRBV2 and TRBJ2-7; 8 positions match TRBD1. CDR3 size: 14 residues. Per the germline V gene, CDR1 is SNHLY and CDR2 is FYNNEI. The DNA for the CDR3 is TGTGCCAGCATCCTGGGCAGGGGGCGCGACGAGCGGTACTTC. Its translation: CASILGRGRDERYF.

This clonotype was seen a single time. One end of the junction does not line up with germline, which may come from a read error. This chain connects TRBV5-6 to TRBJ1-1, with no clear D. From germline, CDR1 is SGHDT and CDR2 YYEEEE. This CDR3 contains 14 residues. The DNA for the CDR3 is TGTGCCAGCGGCTGGGCCGGAACGAACACGGAAGCTTTCTTT. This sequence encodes CASGWAGTNTEAFF.